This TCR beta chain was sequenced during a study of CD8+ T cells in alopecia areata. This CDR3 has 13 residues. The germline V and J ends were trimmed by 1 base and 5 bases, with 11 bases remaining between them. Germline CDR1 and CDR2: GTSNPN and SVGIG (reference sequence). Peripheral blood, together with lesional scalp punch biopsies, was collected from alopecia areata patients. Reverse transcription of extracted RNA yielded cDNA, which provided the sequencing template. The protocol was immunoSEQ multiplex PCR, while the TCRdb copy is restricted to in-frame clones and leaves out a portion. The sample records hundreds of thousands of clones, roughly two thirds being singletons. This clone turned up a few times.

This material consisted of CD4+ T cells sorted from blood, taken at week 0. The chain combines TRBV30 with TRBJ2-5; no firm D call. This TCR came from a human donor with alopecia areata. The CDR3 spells CAWSGSLSETQYF. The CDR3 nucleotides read TGTGCCTGGAGTGGTAGCCTCTCGGAGACCCAGTACTTC.